One sample yielded the 25 T cell receptor beta chains listed below, sequenced in a study of T cells in Graves' hyperthyroidism and ophthalmopathy. Template material for amplifying TCR beta CDR3 regions consisted of RNA transcripts. Researchers ran a first-round RT-PCR on the TCR CDR3 using the HTBI primer set. TCRdb reanalysed the multiplex PCR reads using MiXCR and keeps one entry per CDR3 protein. The data hold under 550,000 distinct CDR3 sequences, with about 13% observed a single time. Material for sequencing was blood. These receptors all come from a woman aged 18-30 years with Graves' hyperthyroidism.

This clonotype was seen repeatedly, ten times or more. The chain has TRBV11-2 and TRBJ2-5, with unresolved D. This CDR3 comprises 14 residues. With 0 bases removed from V and 3 bases from J, the gap between germline ends came to 8 bases. CDR1 and CDR2 (germline): SGHAT, FQNNGV. CDR3 DNA: TGTGCCAGCAGCTTAGATTCGGCAAAAGAGACCCAGTACTTC. As protein: CASSLDSAKETQYF.

This clonotype showed up many times. V gene TRBV20-1 combines with J gene TRBJ1-2; D is unclear. The V end was cut by 1 base, the J end by 8 bases, with 14 bases between. Germline assignment: CDR1 DFQATT and CDR2 SNEGSKA (reference sequence). The CDR3 sequence is 13 residues long. The CDR3, as DNA: TGCAGTGCTAGAGCCGGGAGAGGGAAAGGCTACACCTTC. Protein: CSARAGRGKGYTF.

The sample holds many counts of this clonotype. The rearrangement links TRBV2 to TRBJ1-2; 8 bases line up with TRBD1. The V gene's germline CDR1 is SNHLY and CDR2 FYNNEI. The CDR3 runs to 15 residues. J gave up 5 bases and V 7 bases, and 12 bases lay outside the gene matches. The CDR3 DNA follows: TGTGCCAGCAATCAGGGCAGGGGGCGGCTATATGGCTACACCTTC. It is translated as CASNQGRGRLYGYTF.

This clonotype was found many times. CDR3: CASSPRVVSYEQYF. The CDR3 DNA follows: TGTGCCAGCAGCCCCCGTGTGGTCTCCTACGAGCAGTACTTC. This sequence joins TRBV11-2 and TRBJ2-7; D gene uncertain. The V gene lost 5 bases and the J gene lost 0 bases, with 11 bases spanning the gap. The CDR3 has 14 residues. Germline V gene lookup returns CDR1 SGHAT and CDR2 FQNNGV. The full variable domain, in which reference TRBV11-2 and TRBJ2-7 provide the parts outside the CDR3, is EAGVAQSPRYKIIEKRQSVAFWCNPISGHATLYWYQQILGQGPKLLIQFQNNGVVDDSQLPKDRFSAERLKGVDSTLKIQPAKLEDSAVYLCASSPRVVSYEQYFGPGTRLTVT.

CDR3 protein: CASSQDAGGNQPQHF. The DNA for the CDR3 is TGTGCCAGCAGCCAAGATGCGGGAGGCAATCAGCCCCAGCATTTT. The rearrangement joins TRBV3-1 to TRBJ1-5; no firm D call. Germline loops: CDR1 LGHDT, CDR2 YNNKEL (reference sequence). V lost 0 bases, J lost 2 bases, and 8 bases lay in between. The CDR3 spans 15 residues.

V is TRBV7-3 and J is TRBJ2-2; a possible D gene is TRBD1 (6 bases). Germline values: CDR1 SGHTA, CDR2 FQGTGA. CDR3 length equals 14 residues. Trimming cost V 4 bases and J 6 bases, with 12 bases left between them. The CDR3 reads CASSSNRESGELFF. The CDR3 coding sequence is TGTGCCAGCAGCTCCAACAGGGAGTCCGGGGAGCTGTTTTTT.

This clonotype was detected only once. The chain carries TRBV13 and TRBJ2-5; 11 bases are a match to TRBD1. This CDR3 has 16 amino acids. V was clipped by 5 bases and J by 0 bases; unmatched bases: 5. The germline gives CDR1 PRHDT, CDR2 FYEKMQ (reference sequence). The CDR3 DNA sequence: TGTGCCAGCAGCCAACGGGACAGGGGGTACCAAGAGACCCAGTACTTC. Its protein is CASSQRDRGYQETQYF.

Notes on this clonotype: A much bigger clone sits one base away, suggesting this may be a read error. The chain has TRBV7-3 and TRBJ2-1; D not resolved. The CDR3 is made up of 14 amino acids. Germline V gene sequence: CDR1 SGHTA, CDR2 FQGTGA. The V and J ends lost 4 bases and 7 bases respectively, with 14 bases between them. The CDR3 DNA reads as TGTGCCAGCAGCTCCTCCGGGCCTTGGAATGAGCAGTTCTTC. Translated: CASSSSGPWNEQFF.

Note on this clonotype: This may be a read error: a much more frequent sequence differs by one nucleotide. The rearrangement uses TRBV6-2 or TRBV6-3 and TRBJ2-1; D is undetermined. V lost 6 bases, J lost 2 bases, and 14 bases lay in between. In germline, CDR1 is MNHEY, CDR2 SVGEGT. The CDR3 is 15 amino acids. CDR3 region: CASRAPFSPYNEQFF. The CDR3 DNA reads as TGTGCCAGCAGGGCCCCGTTTAGCCCCTACAATGAGCAGTTCTTC.

This rearrangement joins TRBV12-3 or TRBV12-4 to TRBJ2-3, with D possibly matching TRBD2 (5 bases). The CDR3 covers 13 residues. Trimming cost V 3 bases and J 6 bases, with 10 bases left between them. CDR3 nucleotide sequence: TGTGCCAGCAGTTTGGCACTAGAGGATACGCAGTATTTT. As protein: CASSLALEDTQYF.

This clonotype was observed many times. The V call is TRBV11-1, the J call TRBJ2-5; D is unresolved. The CDR3 is 15 residues long. V was shortened by 2 bases and J by 1 base, with 11 bases between the two germline ends. Germline V gene lookup returns CDR1 SGHAT and CDR2 FQDESV (reference sequence). The CDR3 DNA sequence: TGTGCCAGCAGCTTATTCAACGGAGCCCAAGAGACCCAGTACTTC. It codes for CASSLFNGAQETQYF.

In regard to this clonotype: The junction departs from germline at one end; a sequencing error may be responsible. This chain uses TRBV18 with TRBJ2-5, with 8 bases aligning to TRBD2. This CDR3 region has 13 residues. Germline V gives CDR1 KGHSH, CDR2 LQKENI. The CDR3 reads CVSSPLAGETQYF. Written as DNA, the CDR3 is TGTGTCAGCTCACCTCTAGCGGGAGAGACCCAGTACTTC.

This clonotype was seen ten or more times. The chain is built from TRBV15 and TRBJ2-1; the match to TRBD2 covers 10 bases. This CDR3 comprises 15 residues. The germline V gene encodes CDR1 LNHNV and CDR2 YYDKDF (reference sequence). V lost 1 base and J lost 5; bases outside the gene matches: 2. Here the CDR3 DNA reads TGTGCCACCAGCAGAGGGACTAGCGGAGACAATGAGCAGTTCTTC. Translation: CATSRGTSGDNEQFF. The full variable domain, completed using reference TRBV15 and TRBJ2-1, is DAMVIQNPRYQVTQFGKPVTLSCSQTLNHNVMYWYQQKSSQAPKLLFHYYDKDFNNEADTPDNFQSRRPNTSFCFLDIRSPGLGDTAMYLCATSRGTSGDNEQFFGPGTRLTVL.

Within the sample, this clonotype is medium-sized. The chain links TRBV20-1 to TRBJ1-1; TRBD1 aligns across 7 bases. CDR1 DFQATT and CDR2 SNEGSKA come from the germline V gene (reference sequence). CDR3 size: 14 residues. Trimming took 1 base from V and 4 from J; bases not matched to a gene: 6. CDR3 sequence reads: CSARGGTEATEAFF. The CDR3 region has the DNA TGCAGTGCTAGAGGCGGGACAGAGGCCACTGAAGCTTTCTTT.

This clonotype was picked up many times. The CDR3 nucleotides read TGTGCCTGGGGGGAGGACGGGACGAATCAGCCCCAGCATTTT. Translation: CAWGEDGTNQPQHF. V and J are TRBV30 and TRBJ1-5; tentative D call: TRBD1 (5 bases). This CDR3 is 14 amino acids long. Trimming removed 5 bases from V and 4 bases from J, with 15 bases in between. The germline CDR1 and CDR2 sequences are GTSNPN and SVGIG (reference sequence).

The chain carries TRBV29-1 and TRBJ2-7; tentative D call: TRBD2 (6 bases). V lost 5 bases to trimming and J lost 1 base, with 9 bases between them. The length of the CDR3 is 12 residues. CDR1 and CDR2 (germline): SQVTM, ANQGSEA. CDR3 sequence reads: CSVRGTSYEQYF. The CDR3, as DNA: TGCAGCGTTCGGGGGACTTCCTACGAGCAGTACTTC.

This clonotype came up many times. This chain uses TRBV13 with TRBJ2-2; 12 bases match TRBD2. Trimming took 5 bases from V and 1 from J; bases not matched to a gene: 8. Germline CDR1 is PRHDT and CDR2 is FYEKMQ (reference sequence). The CDR3 length is 18 residues. The DNA of the CDR3 is TGTGCCAGCAGCCCGATCGGACTAGCGGGGATGAACACCGGGGAGCTGTTTTTT. Protein product: CASSPIGLAGMNTGELFF.

This chain connects TRBV20-1 to TRBJ2-1; a possible D gene is TRBD2 (5 bases). The CDR3 is 15 residues long. The V gene lost 1 base and the J gene lost 0 bases, with 10 bases spanning the gap. Germline V gives CDR1 DFQATT, CDR2 SNEGSKA (reference sequence). The CDR3 DNA reads TGCAGTGCTAGAGTTTCTAGCTCCTCCTACAATGAGCAGTTCTTC. It is translated as CSARVSSSSYNEQFF.

This clonotype was counted many times. The chain carries TRBV11-1 and TRBJ1-2; 9 bases are shared with TRBD1. The germline CDR1 and CDR2 sequences are SGHAT and FQDESV (reference sequence). J lost 5 bases, V lost 5 bases, and 3 bases had no gene match. This CDR3 has 13 residues. The CDR3 region has the DNA TGTGCCAGCAGCCCCGGACAGGGGTATGGCTACACCTTC. Residues: CASSPGQGYGYTF.

This clonotype has ten or more counts. The chain recombines TRBV7-9 with TRBJ2-1; a weak D match, TRBD2 (5 bases). The CDR3 sequence is 16 residues long. Trimming removed 7 bases from V and 2 bases from J, with 18 bases in between. CDR1 SEHNR and CDR2 FQNEAQ come from the germline V gene (reference sequence). In DNA form, the CDR3 reads TGTGCCAGCACCCAAGAGGGAGTAAGAACCTACAATGAGCAGTTCTTC. Amino acids: CASTQEGVRTYNEQFF.

This clonotype was picked up a small number of times. The rearrangement joins TRBV5-1 to TRBJ2-2; D not certain. V was shortened by 1 base and J by 7 bases, with 5 bases between the two germline ends. Germline values: CDR1 SGHRS, CDR2 YFSETQ. The CDR3 is 12 residues long. The CDR3 protein is CASSLSGGELFF. CDR3 bases: TGCGCCAGCAGCTTGTCTGGCGGGGAGCTGTTTTTT.

The table lists this clonotype with many counts. The chain couples TRBV11-2 to TRBJ2-6; D is uncertain. CDR1 SGHAT and CDR2 FQNNGV come from the germline V gene. CDR3 length equals 15 residues. V was cut by 2 bases and J by 1 base, with 6 bases left in between. The CDR3 sequence: CASSLTDSGANVLTF. In DNA, the CDR3 is TGTGCCAGCAGCTTAACGGATTCTGGGGCCAACGTCCTGACTTTC.

This clonotype was counted ten times or more. The chain uses TRBV6-2 or TRBV6-3 and TRBJ2-7, with a tentative D call TRBD2 (6 bases). V lost 2 bases, J lost 5 bases, and 16 bases lay in between. The CDR3 runs to 15 residues. Germline V gene data show CDR1 as MNHEY and CDR2 as SVGEGT. The CDR3 loop reads CASSYGLGREDEQYF. The CDR3 nucleotides are TGTGCCAGCAGTTACGGCCTGGGGCGGGAAGACGAGCAGTACTTC.

This clonotype was counted between two and nine times. V and J are TRBV29-1 and TRBJ2-7, with unresolved D. The length of the CDR3 is 11 residues. The germline gives CDR1 SQVTM, CDR2 ANQGSEA. Trimming took 4 bases from V and 6 from J, leaving 10 bases between them. Here the CDR3 reads CSVGFDLEQYF. Written as DNA, the CDR3 is TGCAGCGTTGGTTTCGATCTCGAGCAGTACTTC.

This clonotype was observed at least ten times. V gene TRBV12-3 or TRBV12-4 combines with J gene TRBJ2-1; 9 nucleotides line up with TRBD1. The CDR3 is 14 residues long. Trimming cost V 6 bases and J 10 bases; bases outside gene matches: 10. CDR3 in DNA: TGTGCCAGCAGCCCGGGACAGGGTGTTAGGGAGCAGTTCTTC. As protein: CASSPGQGVREQFF.